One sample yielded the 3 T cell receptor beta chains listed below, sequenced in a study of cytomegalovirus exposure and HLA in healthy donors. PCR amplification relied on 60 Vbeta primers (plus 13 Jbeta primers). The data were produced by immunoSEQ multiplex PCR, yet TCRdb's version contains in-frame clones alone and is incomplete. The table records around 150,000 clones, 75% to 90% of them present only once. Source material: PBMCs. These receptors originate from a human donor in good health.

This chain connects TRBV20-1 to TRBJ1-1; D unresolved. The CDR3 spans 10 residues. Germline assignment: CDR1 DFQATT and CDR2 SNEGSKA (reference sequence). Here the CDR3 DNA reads TGCAGGGCAGGGAACACTGAAGCTTTCTTT. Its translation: CRAGNTEAFF.

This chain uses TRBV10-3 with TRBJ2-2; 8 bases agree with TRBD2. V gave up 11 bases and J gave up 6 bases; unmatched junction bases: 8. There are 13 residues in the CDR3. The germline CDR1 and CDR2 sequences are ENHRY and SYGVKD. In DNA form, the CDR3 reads TGTGCCGCCGGAGCGGGGGAGCCCGGGGAGCTGTTTTTT. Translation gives CAAGAGEPGELFF.

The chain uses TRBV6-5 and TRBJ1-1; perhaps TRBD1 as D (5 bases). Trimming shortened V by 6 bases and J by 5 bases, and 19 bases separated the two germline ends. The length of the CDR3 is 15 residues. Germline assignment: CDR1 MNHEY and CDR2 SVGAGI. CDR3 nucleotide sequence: TGTGCCAGCAGAAACCAACCGGGACTAGCGACTGAAGCTTTCTTT. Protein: CASRNQPGLATEAFF.